The source of this TCR beta chain is a study of spatial heterogeneity in lung cancer. As for the study in general: On average, each unique TCR and UMI combination appeared more than ten times in raw reads.

CDR1 DFQATT and CDR2 SNEGSKA come from the germline V gene (reference sequence). J was trimmed by 4 bases and V by 6 bases; bases with no gene match: 7. The CDR3 is 13 residues long. Time point indicated: sample taken at primary tumor resection. The study sequenced unsorted whole RNA from tumor, nontumor lung or frozen PBMC. Each molecule of TCR cDNA was tagged with one unique molecular identifier. From the 5' RACE reads, TCRdb called clonotypes with MiXCR, one entry per CDR3 protein. The sample has roughly 8,000 distinct CDR3 sequences, over 6.5% seen once. This clonotype has a count of ten or more. Its specificity is not known. Findings and limits, study-wide: There were more appearances of ubiquitous expanded tumor TCRs in blood at resection than at follow-up.

The specimen comprised PBMCs, sampled at surgery. The gene calls are TRBV20-1 and TRBJ1-2; 8 bases agree with TRBD1. This sequence was found in a male donor with early-stage non-small cell lung cancer. DNA of the CDR3: TGCAGTGCGCAGCTACAGGGGGGCTATGGCTACACCTTC. Translated, it gives CSAQLQGGYGYTF.